Each of the 30 T cell receptor beta chains below was sequenced from the same sample in a study of shared clonotypes between healthy human individuals. Here immunoSEQ multiplex PCR was the method, and the copy in TCRdb shows in-frame clones only, minus some. The sample holds about 520,000 clones, over 70% seen once. Sequencing was performed on PBMCs. All receptors come from a woman aged 40 to 50 in good health. Some clones in this sample may be carry-over from other donors' samples.

The V call is TRBV27, the J call TRBJ2-1, with 7 nucleotides matching TRBD1. There are 11 residues in the CDR3. The ends lost 6 bases at V and 15 bases at J; junction bases unmatched: 8. Germline CDR1 and CDR2: MNHEY and SMNVEV (reference sequence). The CDR3 here is CASSRQGLWFF. The CDR3 DNA reads as TGTGCCAGCAGCCGACAGGGTTTGTGGTTCTTC.

On this clone itself: Within the sample, other DNA sequences also encode this same CDR3. The gene calls are TRBV28 and TRBJ1-4; TRBD1 matches at 7 bases. The germline gives CDR1 MDHEN, CDR2 SYDVKM. V shed 4 bases, J shed 6 bases, and the junction held 5 bases outside the gene matches. The CDR3 runs 14 residues. CDR3 DNA: TGTGCCAGCAGTTCCGGGACAGAGTATGAAAAACTGTTTTTT. This codes for CASSSGTEYEKLFF. Based on the CDR3 plus reference TRBV28 and TRBJ1-4, the full variable domain is DVKVTQSSRYLVKRTGEKVFLECVQDMDHENMFWYRQDPGLGLRLIYFSYDVKMKEKGDIPEGYSVSREKKERFSLILESASTNQTSMYLCASSSGTEYEKLFFGSGTQLSVL.

Turning to this clone: At one end, the junction sequence differs from germline, possibly due to a read error. V gene TRBV7-3 combines with J gene TRBJ1-2; the D gene is possibly TRBD1 (5 bases). This CDR3 contains 15 residues. In germline, CDR1 is SGHTA, CDR2 FQGTGA. The CDR3 DNA follows: TGTGCCGGCAGCTTAACCGGGACGTCCCTCTATGGCTACACATTC. This encodes CAGSLTGTSLYGYTF. The full variable domain, its missing parts supplied by reference TRBV7-3 and TRBJ1-2, is GAGVSQTPSNKVTEKGKYVELRCDPISGHTALYWYRQSLGQGPEFLIYFQGTGAADDSGLPNDRFFAVRPEGSVSTLKIQRTERGDSAVYLCAGSLTGTSLYGYTFGSGTRLTVV.

The rearrangement joins TRBV6-5 to TRBJ2-7; D could derive from TRBD1 or TRBD2 (5 bases each). Trimming left V 10 bases short and J 6 bases short, with 13 bases between. The CDR3 runs to 11 residues. The germline gives CDR1 MNHEY, CDR2 SVGAGI. The CDR3 is CATRGSVEQYF. The CDR3 DNA reads as TGTGCCACTAGGGGTAGCGTCGAGCAGTACTTC.

The chain joins TRBV28 to TRBJ2-7; D possibly uses TRBD1 or TRBD2 (5 bases each). Germline V CDR1 and CDR2: MDHEN, SYDVKM. Trimming cost V 4 bases and J 3 bases, with 7 bases left between them. CDR3 length: 12 amino acids. CDR3 sequence (DNA): TGTGCCAGCAGTTGGGGGTTCTACGAGCAGTACTTC. The encoded protein is CASSWGFYEQYF.

This chain links TRBV27 with TRBJ2-1; D gene unclear. The CDR3 consists of 14 residues. CDR1 is MNHEY, CDR2 SMNVEV, per germline (reference sequence). Trimming took off 6 bases at V and 6 bases at J, with 15 bases between the two ends. CDR3 loop: CASSPRRISNEQFF. In DNA form, the CDR3 reads TGTGCCAGCAGCCCCCGAAGAATCAGCAATGAGCAGTTCTTC.

The V and J genes are TRBV30 and TRBJ1-1; TRBD1 matches 7 bases. From germline, CDR1 is GTSNPN and CDR2 SVGIG (reference sequence). The CDR3 is made up of 14 amino acids. V lost 8 bases, J lost 1 base, and 10 bases stayed unmatched. CDR3 in amino acids: CARLGTDGNTEAFF. CDR3 coding DNA: TGTGCCCGACTTGGGACAGACGGGAACACTGAAGCTTTCTTT.

This chain uses TRBV4-1 with TRBJ2-7; 7 bases map to TRBD1. This CDR3 has 16 amino acids. V lost 1 base, J lost 0 bases, and 6 bases stayed unmatched. The germline V gene has CDR1 MGHRA and CDR2 YSYEKL. The CDR3 region is CASSQGTGSSSYEQYF. DNA of the CDR3: TGCGCCAGCAGCCAAGGGACAGGCTCTAGCTCCTACGAGCAGTACTTC.

The genes are TRBV11-2 and TRBJ2-7; the match to TRBD1 covers 8 bases. There are 15 residues in the CDR3. J gave up 3 bases and V 0 bases, and 4 bases lay outside the gene matches. Germline V CDR1 and CDR2: SGHAT, FQNNGV. DNA of the CDR3: TGTGCCAGCAGCTTAGAAGGACAGGGATACTACGAGCAGTACTTC. Its protein product is CASSLEGQGYYEQYF. The full variable domain, completed using reference TRBV11-2 and TRBJ2-7, is EAGVAQSPRYKIIEKRQSVAFWCNPISGHATLYWYQQILGQGPKLLIQFQNNGVVDDSQLPKDRFSAERLKGVDSTLKIQPAKLEDSAVYLCASSLEGQGYYEQYFGPGTRLTVT.

The gene calls are TRBV7-3 and TRBJ2-1; tentatively, D is TRBD2 (6 bases). The CDR3 runs 14 residues. Deletions cut 5 bases from V and 5 bases from J, with 13 bases between. Germline CDR1 is SGHTA and CDR2 is FQGTGA. This chain's CDR3 is CASSPSVADNEQFF. DNA for the CDR3: TGTGCCAGCAGCCCCTCGGTAGCGGACAATGAGCAGTTCTTC.

This clone was recorded only once. A far larger clone is a single base away, which makes a read error likely. The genes are TRBV4-3 and TRBJ1-2; no definite D call. CDR1 and CDR2 (germline): LGHNA, YSLEER. The length of the CDR3 is 13 residues. The V and J ends lost 3 bases and 5 bases respectively, with 10 bases between them. The CDR3: CASSHGMGYGYTF. CDR3 DNA sequence: TGCGCCAGCAGCCATGGCATGGGATATGGCTACACCTTC.

The chain is built from TRBV30 and TRBJ1-6; D perhaps matches TRBD1 (5 bases). This CDR3 is built from 14 residues. Trimming removed 5 bases from V and 7 bases from J, with 15 bases in between. Germline V lookup: CDR1 GTSNPN, CDR2 SVGIG (reference sequence). CDR3 sequence reads: CAWSYGTANSPLHF. In nucleotides, the CDR3 is TGTGCCTGGTCATACGGGACGGCCAATTCACCCCTCCACTTT.

Details on this clone: One end of the junction does not line up with germline, which may come from a read error. The chain recombines TRBV27 with TRBJ1-2; D gene uncertain. The germline gives CDR1 MNHEY, CDR2 SMNVEV (reference sequence). The CDR3 length is 13 residues. CDR3 DNA: TGTGCCAGCAGACAGAGGGTCGGGCGTGGCTACACATTC. This codes for CASRQRVGRGYTF.

Only one count was recorded for this clone. The chain links TRBV20-1 to TRBJ1-2; D is uncertain. The CDR3 runs to 11 residues. Between the trimmed V and J ends, which lost 4 bases and 3 bases, there was a span of 6 bases. Germline CDR1 and CDR2: DFQATT and SNEGSKA (reference sequence). The CDR3 nucleotides are TGCAGTGCTAAAGTGGACTATGGCTACACCTTC. Translating it yields CSAKVDYGYTF.

The table lists this clone with a few counts. This rearrangement joins TRBV4-1 to TRBJ2-1; 8 bases map to TRBD2. The CDR3 length is 16 residues. V lost 4 bases, J lost 6 bases, and 11 bases stayed unmatched. Per the germline V gene, CDR1 is MGHRA and CDR2 is YSYEKL. The CDR3 DNA sequence: TGCGCCAGCAGCCGCCGGGCGGGAGGTGACTTCAATGAGCAGTTCTTC. Protein sequence: CASSRRAGGDFNEQFF.

CDR3 bases: TGTGCCAGCAGCCCGGACAGGGGGAACACCGGGGAGCTGTTTTTT. Translating gives CASSPDRGNTGELFF. The chain has TRBV5-4 and TRBJ2-2, with TRBD1 matching over 9 bases. With V trimmed by 4 bases and J by 1 base, 2 bases remained unmatched. The CDR3 is made up of 15 amino acids. The V gene's germline CDR1 is SGHNT and CDR2 YYREEE (reference sequence).

The chain links TRBV5-4 to TRBJ1-4; the match to TRBD1 covers 7 bases. CDR1 is SGHNT and CDR2 is YYREEE in the germline V gene (reference sequence). The CDR3 contains 16 residues. Trimming removed 4 bases from V and 5 bases from J; junction bases left unmatched: 11. CDR3 in amino acids: CASSPRTGEANEKLFF. The CDR3 DNA sequence: TGTGCCAGCAGCCCAAGGACAGGCGAGGCCAATGAAAAACTGTTTTTT.

V gene TRBV28 combines with J gene TRBJ1-5, with D uncertain. The germline V gene has CDR1 MDHEN and CDR2 SYDVKM. There are 13 residues in the CDR3. With 1 base removed from V and 4 bases from J, the gap between germline ends came to 5 bases. CDR3 sequence: CASSLFGNQPQHF. The CDR3 DNA reads as TGTGCCAGCAGTTTATTTGGGAATCAGCCCCAGCATTTT.

The chain uses TRBV11-2 and TRBJ2-1; maybe TRBD2 (5 bases). The ends were cut back, 3 bases at V and 0 bases at J, with 21 bases in the middle. Germline CDR1 and CDR2: SGHAT and FQNNGV. The CDR3 runs 19 residues. CDR3 residues: CASSLVPSGLQSSYNEQFF. CDR3 nucleotide sequence: TGTGCCAGCAGCTTGGTCCCCAGCGGCTTGCAGAGCTCCTACAATGAGCAGTTCTTC.

The chain recombines TRBV9 with TRBJ1-1, with 11 bases aligning to TRBD1. CDR3 size: 16 residues. Trimming cost V 3 bases and J 2 bases; bases outside gene matches: 6. Germline-derived CDR1 and CDR2 are SGDLS and YYNGEE. The CDR3 DNA reads TGTGCCAGCAGCGCGGGGACAGGGGGATTAAACACTGAAGCTTTCTTT. Translating it yields CASSAGTGGLNTEAFF.

With respect to this clone: This CDR3 is also generated by other DNA sequences in the sample. The rearrangement links TRBV5-1 to TRBJ1-1, with 10 positions matching TRBD1. CDR3 size: 13 residues. Per the germline V gene, CDR1 is SGHRS and CDR2 is YFSETQ. J gave up 7 bases and V 7 bases, and 7 bases lay outside the gene matches. CDR3 nucleotides: TGCGCCAGCTCCCTCGGACAGGGGGGTGAAGCTTTCTTT. It specifies CASSLGQGGEAFF.

The V gene is TRBV5-1, the J gene TRBJ2-1; 7 nucleotides match TRBD2. CDR3 length equals 14 residues. The J segment lost 7 bases and the V segment lost 1 base, leaving 5 bases of the junction unmatched. CDR1 is SGHRS, CDR2 YFSETQ, per germline. This CDR3 reads CASSLKREMNEQFF. The CDR3 DNA reads as TGCGCCAGCAGCTTGAAGCGGGAAATGAATGAGCAGTTCTTC.

As to this clone: Sequence at one end of the junction differs from germline and may be a read error. The same CDR3 can be traced to other DNA sequences in this sample. V is TRBV29-1 and J is TRBJ1-2, with TRBD1 matching over 7 bases. Per the germline V gene, CDR1 is SQVTM and CDR2 is ANQGSEA. The CDR3 spans 14 residues. The CDR3 reads CSAGTAHSWDGYTF. For the CDR3, the DNA is TGCAGCGCCGGGACAGCGCACTCATGGGATGGCTACACCTTT. Based on the CDR3 plus reference TRBV29-1 and TRBJ1-2, the full variable domain is SAVISQKPSRDICQRGTSLTIQCQVDSQVTMMFWYRQQPGQSLTLIATANQGSEATYESGFVIDKFPISRPNLTFSTLTVSNMSPEDSSIYLCSAGTAHSWDGYTFGSGTRLTVV.

Concerning this clone: A read error may explain this, as a much larger clone is one base away. V gene TRBV7-7 combines with J gene TRBJ2-1; tentatively, D is TRBD1 or TRBD2 (5 bases each). Germline V gives CDR1 SSHAT, CDR2 FNYEAQ (reference sequence). CDR3 size: 13 residues. The CDR3 protein is CAGSPGKGVEQFF. The CDR3 nucleotides read TGTGCTGGCAGCCCGGGGAAAGGGGTTGAGCAGTTCTTC.

This sequence joins TRBV19 and TRBJ2-2, with 9 bases fitting TRBD2. Germline V gives CDR1 LNHDA, CDR2 SQIVND (reference sequence). CDR3 size: 15 residues. The J segment lost 5 bases and the V segment lost 6 bases, leaving 7 bases of the junction unmatched. The CDR3 DNA follows: TGTGCCAGTAGGGTAGCGGGAGCGGTTACCGGGGAGCTGTTTTTT. Its translation is CASRVAGAVTGELFF.

This clone was counted at least ten times. The chain uses TRBV19 and TRBJ2-7; perhaps TRBD2 as D (6 bases). Trimming took off 3 bases at V and 3 bases at J, with 12 bases between the two ends. Looked up from germline, CDR1 is LNHDA and CDR2 is SQIVND (reference sequence). The CDR3 length is 14 residues. The CDR3 sequence is CASSITSRFYEQYF. CDR3 sequence (DNA): TGTGCCAGTAGTATTACTAGCCGCTTCTACGAGCAGTACTTC.

The rearrangement links TRBV27 to TRBJ1-2, with a tentative D call TRBD1 (5 bases). This CDR3 is 15 amino acids long. Looked up from germline, CDR1 is MNHEY and CDR2 is SMNVEV (reference sequence). V dropped 4 bases and J dropped 7 bases, with 19 bases sitting between them. Here the CDR3 reads CASSSDRTGLGGYTF. Here the CDR3 DNA reads TGTGCCAGCAGTTCCGACCGTACGGGACTGGGTGGCTACACCTTC.

V and J are TRBV7-8 and TRBJ2-7; D gene unclear. In germline, CDR1 is SGHVS, CDR2 FQNEAQ. The CDR3 has 15 amino acids. Trimming left V 1 base short and J 0 bases short, with 10 bases between. The CDR3 DNA reads as TGTGCCAGCAGCTTAGAAGTGGCTAACTCCTACGAGCAGTACTTC. This sequence encodes CASSLEVANSYEQYF.

This chain uses TRBV6-1 with TRBJ2-2; TRBD2 is a possible D gene (5 bases). Deletions cut 8 bases from V and 0 bases from J, with 7 bases between. Germline CDR1 reads MNHNS; CDR2 reads SASEGT. The length of the CDR3 is 13 residues. The CDR3: CASQDSNTGELFF. The CDR3 DNA is TGTGCCAGCCAGGACTCGAACACCGGGGAGCTGTTTTTT.

CDR3: CASSPIRDREEQYF. CDR3 bases: TGTGCCAGCTCACCGATCCGGGACAGGGAAGAGCAGTACTTC. This chain joins TRBV18 and TRBJ2-7; 9 bases match TRBD1. In germline, CDR1 is KGHSH, CDR2 LQKENI. CDR3 length equals 14 residues. V lost 3 bases to trimming and J lost 7 bases; unmatched junction nucleotides: 7.